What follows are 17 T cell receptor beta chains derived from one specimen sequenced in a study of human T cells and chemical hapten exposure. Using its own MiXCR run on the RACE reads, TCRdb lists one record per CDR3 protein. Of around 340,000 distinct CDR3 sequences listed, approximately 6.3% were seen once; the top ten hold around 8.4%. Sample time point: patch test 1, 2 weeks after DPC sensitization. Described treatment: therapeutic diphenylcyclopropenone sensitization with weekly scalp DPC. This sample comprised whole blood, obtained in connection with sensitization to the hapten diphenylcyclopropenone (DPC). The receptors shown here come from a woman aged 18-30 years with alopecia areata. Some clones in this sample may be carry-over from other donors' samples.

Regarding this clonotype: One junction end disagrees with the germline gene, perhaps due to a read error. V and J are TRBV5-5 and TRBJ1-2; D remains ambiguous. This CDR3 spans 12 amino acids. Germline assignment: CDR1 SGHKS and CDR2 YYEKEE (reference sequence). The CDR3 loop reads CVSSEDFYGYTF. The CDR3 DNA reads TGTGTCAGCAGCGAGGACTTCTATGGCTACACCTTC.

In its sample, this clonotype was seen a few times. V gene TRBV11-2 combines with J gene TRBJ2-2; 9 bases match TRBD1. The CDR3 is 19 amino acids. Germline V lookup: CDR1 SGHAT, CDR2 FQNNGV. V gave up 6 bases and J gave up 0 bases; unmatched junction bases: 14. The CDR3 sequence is CASSPGRDRVAPNTGELFF. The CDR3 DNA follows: TGTGCCAGCAGTCCCGGCCGGGACAGGGTAGCCCCGAACACCGGGGAGCTGTTTTTT.

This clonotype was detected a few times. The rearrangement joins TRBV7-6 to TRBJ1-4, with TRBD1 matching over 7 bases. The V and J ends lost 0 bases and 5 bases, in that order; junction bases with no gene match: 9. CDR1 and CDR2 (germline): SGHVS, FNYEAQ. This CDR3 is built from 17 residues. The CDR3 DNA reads TGTGCCAGCAGCTTAGCCTATCCGGGACAGCCGAATGAAAAACTGTTTTTT. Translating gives CASSLAYPGQPNEKLFF.

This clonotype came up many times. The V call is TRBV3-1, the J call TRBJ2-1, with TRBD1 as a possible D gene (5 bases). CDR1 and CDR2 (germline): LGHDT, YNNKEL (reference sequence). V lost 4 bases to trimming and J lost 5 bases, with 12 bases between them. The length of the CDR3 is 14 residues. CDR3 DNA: TGTGCCAGCAGCCGATCTCCAGGGCACAATGAGCAGTTCTTC. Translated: CASSRSPGHNEQFF.

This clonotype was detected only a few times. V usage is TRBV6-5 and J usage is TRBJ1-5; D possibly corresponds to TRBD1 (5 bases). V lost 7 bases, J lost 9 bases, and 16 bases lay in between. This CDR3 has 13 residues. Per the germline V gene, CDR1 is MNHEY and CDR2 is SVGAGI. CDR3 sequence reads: CASNPRRGGPQHF. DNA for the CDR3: TGTGCCAGCAACCCCAGGAGGGGCGGGCCCCAGCATTTT.

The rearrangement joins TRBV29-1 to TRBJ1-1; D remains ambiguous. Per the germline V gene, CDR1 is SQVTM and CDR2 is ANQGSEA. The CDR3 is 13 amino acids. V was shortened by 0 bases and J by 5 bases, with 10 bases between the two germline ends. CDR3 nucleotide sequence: TGCAGCGTTGAAGACAACGAACAAACTGAAGCTTTCTTT. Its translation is CSVEDNEQTEAFF.

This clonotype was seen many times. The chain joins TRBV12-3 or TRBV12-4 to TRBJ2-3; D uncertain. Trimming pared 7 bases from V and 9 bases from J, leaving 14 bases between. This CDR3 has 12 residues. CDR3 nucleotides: TGTGCCAGCACCTCGACTTCGAGGACGCAGTATTTT. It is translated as CASTSTSRTQYF.

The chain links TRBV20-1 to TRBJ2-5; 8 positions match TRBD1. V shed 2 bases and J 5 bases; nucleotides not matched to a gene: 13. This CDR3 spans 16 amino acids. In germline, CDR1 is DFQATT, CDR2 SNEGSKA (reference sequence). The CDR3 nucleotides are TGCAGTGCTAGACGGACAGGGCGTGGGGCCCCGGAGACCCAGTACTTC. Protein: CSARRTGRGAPETQYF.

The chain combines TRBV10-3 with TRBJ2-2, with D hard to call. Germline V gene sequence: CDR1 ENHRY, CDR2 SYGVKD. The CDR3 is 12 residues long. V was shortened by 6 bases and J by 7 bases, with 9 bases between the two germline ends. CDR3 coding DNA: TGTGCCATCAGGCCCCCCAGCGGGGAGCTGTTTTTT. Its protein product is CAIRPPSGELFF.

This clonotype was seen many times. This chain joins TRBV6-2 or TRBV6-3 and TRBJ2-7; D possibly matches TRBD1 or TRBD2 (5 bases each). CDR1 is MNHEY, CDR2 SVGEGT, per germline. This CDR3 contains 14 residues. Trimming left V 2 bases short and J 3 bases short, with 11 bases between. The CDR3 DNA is TGTGCCAGCAGTTACCTGGGACCCGTCTACGAGCAGTACTTC. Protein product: CASSYLGPVYEQYF.

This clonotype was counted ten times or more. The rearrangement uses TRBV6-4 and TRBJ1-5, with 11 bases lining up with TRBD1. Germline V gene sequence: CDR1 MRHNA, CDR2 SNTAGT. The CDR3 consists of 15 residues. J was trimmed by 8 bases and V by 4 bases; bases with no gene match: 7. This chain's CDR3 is CASSAGQGESEPQHF. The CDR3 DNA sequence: TGTGCCAGCAGTGCGGGACAGGGGGAATCAGAGCCCCAGCATTTT.

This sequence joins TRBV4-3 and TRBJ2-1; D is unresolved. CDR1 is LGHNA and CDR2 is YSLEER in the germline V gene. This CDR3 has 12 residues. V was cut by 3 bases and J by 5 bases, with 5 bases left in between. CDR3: CASSQGDNEQFF. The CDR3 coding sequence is TGCGCCAGCAGCCAGGGCGACAATGAGCAGTTCTTC.

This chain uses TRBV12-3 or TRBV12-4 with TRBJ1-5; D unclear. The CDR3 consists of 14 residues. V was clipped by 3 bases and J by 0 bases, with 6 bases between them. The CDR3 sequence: CASSFPISNQPQHF. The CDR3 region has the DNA TGTGCCAGCAGTTTCCCCATTAGCAATCAGCCCCAGCATTTT.

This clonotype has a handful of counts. CDR3 nucleotide sequence: TGTGCCAGCAGCCCCACCGGGACTAGCTCCTACGAGCAGTACTTC. Protein product: CASSPTGTSSYEQYF. The chain has TRBV13 and TRBJ2-7; 8 bases are a match to TRBD2. The ends lost 5 bases at V and 0 bases at J; junction bases unmatched: 6. The germline V gene encodes CDR1 PRHDT and CDR2 FYEKMQ (reference sequence). This CDR3 is 15 amino acids long.

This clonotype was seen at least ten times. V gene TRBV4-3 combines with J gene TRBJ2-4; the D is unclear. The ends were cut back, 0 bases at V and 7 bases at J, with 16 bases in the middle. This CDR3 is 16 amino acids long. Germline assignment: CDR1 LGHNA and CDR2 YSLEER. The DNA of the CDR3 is TGCGCCAGCAGCCAAGATCTATCGGGCGCAGAGAACATTCAGTACTTC. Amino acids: CASSQDLSGAENIQYF.

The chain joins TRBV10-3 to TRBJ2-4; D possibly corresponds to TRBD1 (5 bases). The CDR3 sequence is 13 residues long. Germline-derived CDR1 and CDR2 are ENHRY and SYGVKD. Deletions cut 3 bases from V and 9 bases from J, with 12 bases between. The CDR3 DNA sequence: TGTGCCATCAGTGATAAGGGGTTGGCCATTCAGTACTTC. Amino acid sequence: CAISDKGLAIQYF.

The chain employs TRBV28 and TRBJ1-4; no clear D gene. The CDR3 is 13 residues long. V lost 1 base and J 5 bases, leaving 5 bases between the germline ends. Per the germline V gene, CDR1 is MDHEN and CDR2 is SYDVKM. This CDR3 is CASSLLQNEKLFF. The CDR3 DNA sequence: TGTGCCAGCAGTTTATTACAGAATGAAAAACTGTTTTTT. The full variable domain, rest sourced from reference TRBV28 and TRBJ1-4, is DVKVTQSSRYLVKRTGEKVFLECVQDMDHENMFWYRQDPGLGLRLIYFSYDVKMKEKGDIPEGYSVSREKKERFSLILESASTNQTSMYLCASSLLQNEKLFFGSGTQLSVL.